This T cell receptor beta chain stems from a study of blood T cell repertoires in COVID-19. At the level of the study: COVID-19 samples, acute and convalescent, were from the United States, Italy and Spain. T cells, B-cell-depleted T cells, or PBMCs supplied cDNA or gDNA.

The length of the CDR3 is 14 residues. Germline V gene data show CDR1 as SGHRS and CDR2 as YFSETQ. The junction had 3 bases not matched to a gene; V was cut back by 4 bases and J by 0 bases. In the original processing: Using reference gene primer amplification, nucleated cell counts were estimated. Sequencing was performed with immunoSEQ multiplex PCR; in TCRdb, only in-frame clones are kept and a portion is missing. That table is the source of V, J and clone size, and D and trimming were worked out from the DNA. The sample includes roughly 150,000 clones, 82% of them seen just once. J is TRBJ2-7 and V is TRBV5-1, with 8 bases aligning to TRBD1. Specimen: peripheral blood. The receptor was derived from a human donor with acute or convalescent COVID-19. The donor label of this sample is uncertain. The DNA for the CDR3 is TGCGCCAGCAGCCGGACAGGGAGCTCCTACGAGCAGTACTTC. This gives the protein CASSRTGSSYEQYF.